Detailed here is one TCR beta chain. Original analysis: From reference gene primer amplification, estimates of nucleated cell counts were derived. The repertoire was sequenced with immunoSEQ multiplex PCR; TCRdb's copy has only in-frame clones and lacks some. V, J and clone size are taken as reported in that table, and D and trimming were inferred from the DNA itself. The sample includes 100,000 to 150,000 clones, approximately 88% of them seen just once. The germline V and J ends were trimmed by 2 bases and 0 bases, with 5 bases remaining between them. The CDR3 is made up of 15 amino acids. Germline-derived CDR1 and CDR2 are MNHNS and SASEGT. The sample belongs to a study of blood T cell repertoires in COVID-19. Looking at the study overall: From the United States, Italy and Spain came samples of acute and convalescent COVID-19. From T cells, B-cell-depleted T cells, or PBMCs came the material, which was cDNA or gDNA.

This TCR derives from a man in his sixties with acute or convalescent COVID-19. This rearrangement joins TRBV6-1 to TRBJ1-6; D uncertain. The sequencing sample was made of peripheral blood. The CDR3 here is CASSETSSYNSPLHF. The CDR3 nucleotides read TGTGCCAGCAGTGAAACAAGCTCCTATAATTCACCCCTCCACTTT.